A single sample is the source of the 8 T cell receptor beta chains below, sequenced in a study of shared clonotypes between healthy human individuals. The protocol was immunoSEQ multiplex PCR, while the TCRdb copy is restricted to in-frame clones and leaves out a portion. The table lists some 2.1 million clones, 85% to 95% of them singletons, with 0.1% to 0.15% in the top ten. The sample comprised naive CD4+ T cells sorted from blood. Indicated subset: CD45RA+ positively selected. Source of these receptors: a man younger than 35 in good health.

CDR3 protein: CASSVPGQLTEQYF. CDR3 in DNA: TGTGCCAGCTCAGTCCCGGGACAGTTGACTGAGCAGTACTTC. The chain combines TRBV18 with TRBJ2-7; 7 positions agree with TRBD1. The CDR3 contains 14 residues. Germline V gives CDR1 KGHSH, CDR2 LQKENI. V dropped 5 bases and J dropped 7; count of bases not matched to a gene: 11.

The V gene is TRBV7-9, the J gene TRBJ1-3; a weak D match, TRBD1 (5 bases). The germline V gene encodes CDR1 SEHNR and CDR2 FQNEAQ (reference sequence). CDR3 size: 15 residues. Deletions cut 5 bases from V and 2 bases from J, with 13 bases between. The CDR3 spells CASSPGPFTGNTIYF. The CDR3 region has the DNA TGTGCCAGCAGCCCAGGGCCTTTCACTGGAAACACCATATATTTT.

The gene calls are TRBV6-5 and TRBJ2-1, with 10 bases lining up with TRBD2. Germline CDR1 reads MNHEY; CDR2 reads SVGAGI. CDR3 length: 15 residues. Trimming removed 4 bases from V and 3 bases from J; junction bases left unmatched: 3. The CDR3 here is CASSSSGSYYNEQFF. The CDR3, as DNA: TGTGCCAGCAGTTCTAGCGGGAGTTACTACAATGAGCAGTTCTTC.

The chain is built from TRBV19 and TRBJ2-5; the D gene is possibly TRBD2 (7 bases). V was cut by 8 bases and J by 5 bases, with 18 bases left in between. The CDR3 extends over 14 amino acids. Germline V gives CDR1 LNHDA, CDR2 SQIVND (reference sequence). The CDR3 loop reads CASLGGGLGETQYF. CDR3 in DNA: TGTGCCAGTTTAGGCGGGGGCCTAGGGGAGACCCAGTACTTC.

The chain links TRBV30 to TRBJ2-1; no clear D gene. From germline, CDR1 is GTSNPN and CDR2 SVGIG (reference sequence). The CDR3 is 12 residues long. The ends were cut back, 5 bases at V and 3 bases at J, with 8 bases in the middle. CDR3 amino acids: CAWSDVYNEQFF. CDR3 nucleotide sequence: TGTGCCTGGTCGGATGTCTACAATGAGCAGTTCTTC.

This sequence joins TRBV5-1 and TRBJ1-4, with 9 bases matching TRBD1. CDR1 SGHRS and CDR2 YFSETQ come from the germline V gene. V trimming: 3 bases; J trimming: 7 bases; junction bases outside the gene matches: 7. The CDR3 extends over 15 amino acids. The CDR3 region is CASSSGQGQGEKLFF. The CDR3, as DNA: TGCGCCAGCAGCTCTGGACAGGGGCAGGGTGAAAAACTGTTTTTT.

The CDR3 here is CAIGPGTVNYGYTF. DNA for the CDR3: TGTGCCATCGGGCCCGGGACAGTTAACTATGGCTACACCTTC. The rearrangement uses TRBV6-6 and TRBJ1-2, with 7 positions matching TRBD1. The CDR3 is made up of 14 amino acids. The V and J ends lost 10 bases and 1 base, in that order; junction bases with no gene match: 9. CDR1 MNHNY and CDR2 SVGAGI come from the germline V gene (reference sequence).

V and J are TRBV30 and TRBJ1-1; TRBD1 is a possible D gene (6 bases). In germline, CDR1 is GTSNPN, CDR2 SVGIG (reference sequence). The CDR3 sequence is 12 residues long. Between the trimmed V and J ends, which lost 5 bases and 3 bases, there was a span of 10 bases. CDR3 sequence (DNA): TGTGCCTGGCGACAGGAGGACACTGAAGCTTTCTTT. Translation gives CAWRQEDTEAFF.